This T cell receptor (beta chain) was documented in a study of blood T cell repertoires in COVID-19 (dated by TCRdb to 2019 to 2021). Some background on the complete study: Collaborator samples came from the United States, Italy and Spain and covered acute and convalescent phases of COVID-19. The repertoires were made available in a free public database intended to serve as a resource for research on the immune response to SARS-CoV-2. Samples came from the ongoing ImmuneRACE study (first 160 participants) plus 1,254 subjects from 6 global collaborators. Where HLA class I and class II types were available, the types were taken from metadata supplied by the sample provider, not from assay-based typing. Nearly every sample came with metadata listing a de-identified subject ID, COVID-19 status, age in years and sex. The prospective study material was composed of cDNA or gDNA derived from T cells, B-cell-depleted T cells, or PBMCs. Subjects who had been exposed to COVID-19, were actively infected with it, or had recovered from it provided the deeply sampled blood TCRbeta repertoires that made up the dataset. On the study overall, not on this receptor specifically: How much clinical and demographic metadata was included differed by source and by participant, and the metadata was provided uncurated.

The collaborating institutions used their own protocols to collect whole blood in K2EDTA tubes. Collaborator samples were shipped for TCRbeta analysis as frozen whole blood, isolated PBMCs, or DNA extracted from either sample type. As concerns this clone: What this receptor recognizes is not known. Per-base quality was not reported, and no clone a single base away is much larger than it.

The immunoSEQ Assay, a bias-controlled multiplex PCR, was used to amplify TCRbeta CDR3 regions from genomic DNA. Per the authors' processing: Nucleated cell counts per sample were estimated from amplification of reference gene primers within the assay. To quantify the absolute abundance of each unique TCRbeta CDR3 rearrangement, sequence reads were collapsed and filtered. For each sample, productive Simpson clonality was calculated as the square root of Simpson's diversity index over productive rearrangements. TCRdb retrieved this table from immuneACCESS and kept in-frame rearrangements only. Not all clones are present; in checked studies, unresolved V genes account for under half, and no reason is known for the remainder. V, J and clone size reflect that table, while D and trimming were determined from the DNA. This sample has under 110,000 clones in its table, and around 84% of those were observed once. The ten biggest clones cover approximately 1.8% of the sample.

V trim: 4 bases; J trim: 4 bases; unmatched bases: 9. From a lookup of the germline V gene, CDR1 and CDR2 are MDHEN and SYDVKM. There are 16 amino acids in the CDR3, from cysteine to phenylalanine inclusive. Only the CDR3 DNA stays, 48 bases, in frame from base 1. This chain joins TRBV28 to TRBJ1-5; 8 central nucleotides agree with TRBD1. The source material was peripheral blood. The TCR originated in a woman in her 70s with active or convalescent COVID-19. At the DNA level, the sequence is TGTGCCAGCAGTTACCGAACCGGGACAGGAAATCAGCCCCAGCATTTT. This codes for CASSYRTGTGNQPQHF.